Listed below are T cell receptor beta chains from one sample, sequenced in a study of T cell responses to AZD1222 COVID-19 vaccine. Here immunoSEQ multiplex PCR was the method, and the copy in TCRdb shows in-frame clones only, minus some. The table has about 120,000 clones, less than 90% seen once; the top ten hold 2% to 3%. The sequenced sample was peripheral blood, obtained on day 0 of AZD1222 vaccination. The receptor set was obtained from an adult in good health. Each CDR3 is given without its conserved first and last residue.

TRBJ2-2	TRBV11-2	ASSITNTGELF
TRBJ2-1	TRBV11-3	ASSLDGWTGRSYNEQF
TRBJ2-2	TRBV5-4	ASSLGLAGGAGELF
TRBJ2-7	TRBV27	ASGGGGGAPYEQY
TRBJ2-2	TRBV2	ASSPPASGMNTGELF
TRBJ1-6	TRBV30	AWRDSNSPLH
TRBJ1-5	TRBV5-1	ASSPESNQPQH
TRBJ1-2	TRBV30	AWGQMNSNYGYT
TRBJ1-5	TRBV28	ASSFAGGGSNQPQH
TRBJ1-2	TRBV23-1	ASSRPGTYGYT
TRBJ2-2	TRBV2	ASSHPGTSGRAAGELF
TRBJ2-7	TRBV4-2	ASSQELEINEQY
TRBJ1-3	TRBV7-8	ASSLGTVGNTIY
TRBJ1-2	TRBV4-1	ASSHPAVSSYGYT
TRBJ1-1	TRBV30	AWIPQGWTEAF
TRBJ2-6	TRBV28	ASSEHRSSGANVLT
TRBJ2-3	TRBV4-2	ASSRRTGSTDTQY
TRBJ1-4	TRBV30	AWSPGTAFNEKLF
TRBJ1-1	TRBV7-3	ASSPQPATIDEAF
TRBJ2-2	TRBV28	ATTSGRASGGELF
TRBJ2-5	TRBV20-1	SARGEETQY
TRBJ2-7	TRBV18	ASSLRTVLFSEQY
TRBJ1-1	TRBV3-1/TRBV3-2	ASSPLAGGYTEAF
TRBJ2-2	TRBV3-1/TRBV3-2	ASSQETSGSLAGELF
TRBJ1-5	TRBV19	ASYSGTGGTQPQH
TRBJ2-4	TRBV11-3	ASSPTGMHKNIQY
TRBJ1-3	TRBV5-1	ASSLAGSGNTIY
TRBJ2-1	TRBV19	ASSRWEEQF
TRBJ2-1	TRBV28	ASSFALGEQF
TRBJ1-1	TRBV7-8	ASSLVDSQEAF
TRBJ2-7	TRBV18	ASSLRQAYEQY
TRBJ1-1	TRBV29-1	SGGQGTAEAF